One and the same sample provided the 14 T cell receptor beta chains below, sequenced in a study of blood T cell repertoires in COVID-19. TCRdb's copy holds only in-frame clones and misses some; the assay was immunoSEQ multiplex PCR. Among 56,000 or so clones, 70% to 90% were seen once, and the ten largest hold roughly 20%. The sample consisted of peripheral blood. The receptors originated from a human donor in a cohort sampled during active COVID-19.

The chain couples TRBV11-2 to TRBJ2-3, with 11 positions matching TRBD2. The germline V gene encodes CDR1 SGHAT and CDR2 FQNNGV. This CDR3 is 16 amino acids long. Unmatched junction bases numbered 9, after V lost 3 bases and J lost 7 bases. Written as DNA, the CDR3 is TGTGCCAGCAGCTTGGTAGCGGGGGGGCCTATAAATACGCAGTATTTT. Translation gives CASSLVAGGPINTQYF.

This clone occurred once. The rearrangement joins TRBV6-2 or TRBV6-3 to TRBJ2-1; TRBD2 agrees at 12 bases. This CDR3 has 17 amino acids. Germline CDR1 and CDR2: MNHEY and SVGEGT. The J segment lost 7 bases and the V segment lost 0 bases, leaving 7 bases of the junction unmatched. In nucleotides, the CDR3 is TGTGCCAGCAGTTACTCCCCTAGCGGGGGGGATAGGAATGAGCAGTTCTTC. Its translation: CASSYSPSGGDRNEQFF.

This chain uses TRBV2 with TRBJ1-1; D remains ambiguous. The CDR3 runs to 15 residues. V dropped 4 bases and J dropped 4 bases, with 16 bases sitting between them. CDR1 is SNHLY and CDR2 is FYNNEI in the germline V gene. The DNA for the CDR3 is TGTGCCAGCAGTGGGGTCGGACTTAGGGTCACTGAAGCTTTCTTT. Protein: CASSGVGLRVTEAFF.

This sequence joins TRBV7-8 and TRBJ1-2; 10 nucleotides align to TRBD1. J lost 0 bases, V lost 2 bases, and 6 bases had no gene match. Per germline, CDR1 SGHVS and CDR2 FQNEAQ. CDR3 length equals 17 residues. CDR3 region: CASSLPGQGFANYGYTF. As DNA, the CDR3 is TGTGCCAGCAGCTTACCGGGACAGGGGTTCGCTAACTATGGCTACACCTTC.

The rearrangement links TRBV11-3 to TRBJ2-1; the D gene is possibly TRBD2 (5 bases). The germline V and J ends were trimmed by 6 bases and 10 bases, with 10 bases remaining between them. CDR1 and CDR2 from the germline V gene are SGHNT and YENEEA. The CDR3 covers 11 residues. CDR3 amino acids: CASSAGVEQFF. As DNA, the CDR3 is TGTGCCAGCAGTGCCGGGGTAGAGCAGTTCTTC.

V usage is TRBV5-5 and J usage is TRBJ2-7; no reliable D call. V was clipped by 2 bases and J by 7 bases, with 7 bases between them. This CDR3 spans 11 amino acids. Germline V gene data show CDR1 as SGHKS and CDR2 as YYEKEE (reference sequence). CDR3 sequence (DNA): TGTGCCAGCAGCTTCCTAGTAGAGCAGTACTTC. Protein sequence: CASSFLVEQYF.

The chain carries TRBV6-5 and TRBJ1-2, with a possible D match to TRBD1 (5 bases). From germline, CDR1 is MNHEY and CDR2 SVGAGI. V lost 0 bases, J lost 0 bases, and 8 bases lay in between. This CDR3 has 15 residues. The CDR3 DNA reads TGTGCCAGCAGTTACTCGACAGAAGCTAACTATGGCTACACCTTC. It is translated as CASSYSTEANYGYTF.

V usage is TRBV27 and J usage is TRBJ1-2, with TRBD1 matching over 7 bases. Germline V lookup: CDR1 MNHEY, CDR2 SMNVEV (reference sequence). V shed 5 bases and J 2 bases; nucleotides not matched to a gene: 5. This CDR3 region has 14 residues. CDR3 nucleotides: TGTGCCAGCAGTCCAACGGGACAGAACTATGGCTACACCTTC. Its protein product is CASSPTGQNYGYTF.

The chain carries TRBV6-4 and TRBJ1-2, with 10 bases aligning to TRBD1. There are 13 residues in the CDR3. After removal of 5 bases from V and 5 bases from J, the junction contained 2 bases not matched to a gene. Per the germline V gene, CDR1 is MRHNA and CDR2 is SNTAGT. The CDR3 spells CASSPDRGYGYTF. DNA for the CDR3: TGTGCCAGCAGTCCGGACAGGGGGTATGGCTACACCTTC.

The rearrangement uses TRBV4-1 and TRBJ2-7; perhaps TRBD2 as D (5 bases). V was shortened by 2 bases and J by 3 bases, with 8 bases between the two germline ends. The CDR3 is 13 residues long. Germline lookup yields CDR1 MGHRA and CDR2 YSYEKL. The CDR3 protein is CASSQFEGYEQYF. The DNA for the CDR3 is TGCGCCAGCAGCCAATTTGAGGGCTACGAGCAGTACTTC.

V and J are TRBV9 and TRBJ1-2, with 8 bases matching TRBD1. CDR3 length: 14 amino acids. Unmatched junction bases numbered 5, after V lost 2 bases and J lost 5 bases. In germline, CDR1 is SGDLS, CDR2 YYNGEE. CDR3 amino acids: CASSVGQGRYGYTF. CDR3 nucleotides: TGTGCCAGCAGCGTCGGACAGGGACGATATGGCTACACCTTC. The variable domain in full, completed from reference TRBV9 and TRBJ1-2, reads DSGVTQTPKHLITATGQRVTLRCSPRSGDLSVYWYQQSLDQGLQFLIQYYNGEERAKGNILERFSAQQFPDLHSELNLSSLELGDSALYFCASSVGQGRYGYTFGSGTRLTVV.

This clone was observed a single time. The chain couples TRBV29-1 to TRBJ2-3, with D tentatively TRBD2 (5 bases). This CDR3 contains 12 residues. The V and J ends lost 8 bases and 2 bases respectively, with 11 bases between them. Looked up from germline, CDR1 is SQVTM and CDR2 is ANQGSEA. The CDR3 spells CSIQLATDTQYF. CDR3 nucleotide sequence: TGCAGCATCCAGCTAGCCACAGATACGCAGTATTTT.

The genes are TRBV7-9 and TRBJ1-6; 7 nucleotides agree with TRBD1. Germline assignment: CDR1 SEHNR and CDR2 FQNEAQ (reference sequence). The CDR3 consists of 14 residues. V shed 1 base and J 10 bases; nucleotides not matched to a gene: 4. The CDR3 sequence: CASSLEGARSPLHF. CDR3 nucleotide sequence: TGTGCCAGCAGCTTAGAGGGGGCGCGGTCACCCCTCCACTTT.

This chain uses TRBV5-1 with TRBJ2-1; TRBD2 matches 7 bases. V was pared by 1 base and J by 6 bases, with 7 bases of the junction left unmatched. Germline CDR1 is SGHRS and CDR2 is YFSETQ. The CDR3 has 15 residues. The CDR3 is CASSLRTSFFNEQFF. The CDR3 DNA reads TGCGCCAGCAGCTTGAGGACTAGTTTTTTCAATGAGCAGTTCTTC.